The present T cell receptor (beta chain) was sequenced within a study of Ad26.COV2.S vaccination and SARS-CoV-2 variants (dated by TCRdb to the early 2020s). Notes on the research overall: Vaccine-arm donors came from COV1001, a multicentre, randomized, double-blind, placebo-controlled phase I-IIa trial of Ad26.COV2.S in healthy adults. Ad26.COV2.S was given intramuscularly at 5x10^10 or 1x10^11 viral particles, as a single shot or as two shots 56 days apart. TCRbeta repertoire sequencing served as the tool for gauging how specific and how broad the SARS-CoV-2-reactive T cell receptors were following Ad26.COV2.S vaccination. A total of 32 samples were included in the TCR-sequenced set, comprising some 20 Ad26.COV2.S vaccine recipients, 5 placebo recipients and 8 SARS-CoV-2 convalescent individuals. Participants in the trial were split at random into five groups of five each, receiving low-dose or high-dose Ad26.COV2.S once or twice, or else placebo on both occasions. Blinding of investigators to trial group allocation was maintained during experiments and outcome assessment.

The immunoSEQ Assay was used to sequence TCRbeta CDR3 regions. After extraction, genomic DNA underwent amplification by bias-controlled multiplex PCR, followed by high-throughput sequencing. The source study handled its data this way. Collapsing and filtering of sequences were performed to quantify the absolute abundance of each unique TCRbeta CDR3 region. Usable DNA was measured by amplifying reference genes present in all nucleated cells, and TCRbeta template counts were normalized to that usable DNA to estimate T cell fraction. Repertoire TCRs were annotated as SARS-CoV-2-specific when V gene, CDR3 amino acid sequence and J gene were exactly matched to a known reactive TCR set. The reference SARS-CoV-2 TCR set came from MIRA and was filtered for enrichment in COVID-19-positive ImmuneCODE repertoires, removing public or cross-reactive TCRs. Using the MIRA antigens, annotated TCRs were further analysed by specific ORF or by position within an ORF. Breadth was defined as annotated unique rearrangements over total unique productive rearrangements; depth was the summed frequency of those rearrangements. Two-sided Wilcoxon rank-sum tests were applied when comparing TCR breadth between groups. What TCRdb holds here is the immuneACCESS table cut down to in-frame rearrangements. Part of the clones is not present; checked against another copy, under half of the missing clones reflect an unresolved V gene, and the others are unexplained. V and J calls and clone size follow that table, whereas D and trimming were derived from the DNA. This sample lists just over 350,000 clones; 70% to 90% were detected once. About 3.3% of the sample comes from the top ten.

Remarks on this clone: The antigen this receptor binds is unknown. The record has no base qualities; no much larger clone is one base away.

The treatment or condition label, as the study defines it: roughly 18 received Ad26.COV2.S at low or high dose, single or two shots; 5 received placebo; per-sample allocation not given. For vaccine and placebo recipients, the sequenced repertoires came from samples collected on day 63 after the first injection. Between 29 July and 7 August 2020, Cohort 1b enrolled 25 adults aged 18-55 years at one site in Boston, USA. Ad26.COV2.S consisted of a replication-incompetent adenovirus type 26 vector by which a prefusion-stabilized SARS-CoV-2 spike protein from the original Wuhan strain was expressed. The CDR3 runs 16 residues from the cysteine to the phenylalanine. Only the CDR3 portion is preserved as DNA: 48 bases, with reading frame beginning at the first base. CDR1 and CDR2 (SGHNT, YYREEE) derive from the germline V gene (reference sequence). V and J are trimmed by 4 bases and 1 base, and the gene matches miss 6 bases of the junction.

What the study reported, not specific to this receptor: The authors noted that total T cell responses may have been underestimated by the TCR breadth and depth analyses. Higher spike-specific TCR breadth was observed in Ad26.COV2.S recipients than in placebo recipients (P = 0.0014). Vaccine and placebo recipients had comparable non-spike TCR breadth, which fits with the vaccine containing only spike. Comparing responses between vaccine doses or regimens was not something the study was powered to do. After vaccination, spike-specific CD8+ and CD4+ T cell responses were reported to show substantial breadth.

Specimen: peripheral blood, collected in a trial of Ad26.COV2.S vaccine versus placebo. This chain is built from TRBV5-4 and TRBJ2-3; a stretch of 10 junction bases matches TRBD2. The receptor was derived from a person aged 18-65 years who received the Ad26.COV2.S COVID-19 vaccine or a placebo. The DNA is TGTGCCAGCAGCCCGACTAGCGGGCGCGGCACAGATACGCAGTATTTT. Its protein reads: CASSPTSGRGTDTQYF.